The clone carrying this T cell receptor beta chain was seen many times. Its antigen remains unidentified. The sample originates from a study of Graves' ophthalmopathy and Graves' hyperthyroidism. Study-wide findings and caveats: For separating ophthalmopathy from stable hyperthyroidism, a 13-signature model gave almost 90% sensitivity and around 80% specificity. The model's ophthalmopathy progression predictions had around 67% sensitivity and less than 75% specificity.

RNA served as the template for amplifying TCR beta CDR3 regions. HTBI primers primed a first-round RT-PCR, and a second-round multiplex PCR followed. TCRdb re-called the multiplex PCR reads with MiXCR, one entry per CDR3 protein. The repertoire holds 740,000 or so distinct CDR3 sequences, with roughly two fifths as singletons. Among the exclusions were patients with other autoimmune diseases, uncontrolled infections, pregnancy or lactation. This TCR was sampled from an adult man with Graves' ophthalmopathy. Sequencing was done on a sample of peripheral blood.

The CDR3 spells CATSAPGAASYEQYF. Here the CDR3 DNA reads TGTGCCACCAGCGCCCCGGGAGCCGCCTCCTACGAGCAGTACTTC. The gene calls are TRBV15 and TRBJ2-7; D perhaps matches TRBD2 (6 bases). The CDR3 length is 15 residues. CDR1 and CDR2 from the germline V gene are LNHNV and YYDKDF (reference sequence). The V and J ends lost 5 bases and 0 bases respectively, with 14 bases between them.